This T cell receptor (beta chain) is drawn from a study of cytotoxic CD8 clonotypes in ibrutinib-treated CLL. Deep sequencing aimed at 1 in 200,000 to 1 in 1 million T cells' resolution. Method: immunoSEQ multiplex PCR; TCRdb's copy keeps in-frame clones and lacks some. The sample holds about 50,000 clones, over 80% seen once. Whole-study results and caveats: Baseline values of clonality outstripped age-matched healthy donors and followed circulating CD8+ T-cell counts.

Concerning this clone: Its matching antigen is unknown.

The CDR3 runs 13 residues. CDR1 and CDR2 (germline): SGHAT, FQNNGV. Deletions cut 1 base from V and 7 bases from J, with 7 bases between. This clonotype originated in a human donor with chronic lymphocytic leukemia. The rearrangement links TRBV11-2 to TRBJ2-2; tentative D call: TRBD2 (5 bases). Here the sequenced sample was PBMCs, taken after 24 months of ibrutinib treatment. The CDR3 spells CASSLGESGELFF. The CDR3 DNA is TGTGCCAGCAGCTTAGGGGAGAGCGGGGAGCTGTTTTTT.